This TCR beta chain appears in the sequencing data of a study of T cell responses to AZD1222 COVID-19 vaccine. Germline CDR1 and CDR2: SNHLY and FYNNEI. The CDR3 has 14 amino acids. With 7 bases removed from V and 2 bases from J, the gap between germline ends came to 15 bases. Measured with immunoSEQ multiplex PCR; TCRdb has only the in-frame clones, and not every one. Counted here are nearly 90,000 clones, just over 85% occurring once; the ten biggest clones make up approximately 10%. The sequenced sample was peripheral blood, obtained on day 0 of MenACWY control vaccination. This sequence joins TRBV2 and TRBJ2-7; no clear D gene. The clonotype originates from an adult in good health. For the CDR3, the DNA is TGTGCCAGCATGAGGAGCATCCTAACCTACGAGCAGTACTTC. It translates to CASMRSILTYEQYF.